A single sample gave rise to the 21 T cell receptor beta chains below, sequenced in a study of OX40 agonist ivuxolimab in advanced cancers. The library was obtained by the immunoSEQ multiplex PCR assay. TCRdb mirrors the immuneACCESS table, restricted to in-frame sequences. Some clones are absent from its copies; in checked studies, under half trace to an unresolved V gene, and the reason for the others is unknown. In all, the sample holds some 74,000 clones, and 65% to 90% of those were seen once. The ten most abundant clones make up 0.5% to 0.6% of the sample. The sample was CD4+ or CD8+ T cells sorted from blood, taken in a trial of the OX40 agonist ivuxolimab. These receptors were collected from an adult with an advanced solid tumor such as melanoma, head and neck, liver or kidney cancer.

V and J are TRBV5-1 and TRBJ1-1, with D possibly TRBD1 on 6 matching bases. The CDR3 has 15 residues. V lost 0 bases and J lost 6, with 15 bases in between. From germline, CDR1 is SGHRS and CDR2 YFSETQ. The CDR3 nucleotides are TGCGCCAGCAGCTTGGTGCCAGGGGAGCTCGCTGAAGCTTTCTTT. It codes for CASSLVPGELAEAFF.

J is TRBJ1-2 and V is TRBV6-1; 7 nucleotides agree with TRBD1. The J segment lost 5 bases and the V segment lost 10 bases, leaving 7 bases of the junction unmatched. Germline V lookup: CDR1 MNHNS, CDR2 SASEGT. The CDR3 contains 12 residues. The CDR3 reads CATQGSIYGYTF. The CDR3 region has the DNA TGTGCCACACAGGGGTCTATTTATGGCTACACCTTC.

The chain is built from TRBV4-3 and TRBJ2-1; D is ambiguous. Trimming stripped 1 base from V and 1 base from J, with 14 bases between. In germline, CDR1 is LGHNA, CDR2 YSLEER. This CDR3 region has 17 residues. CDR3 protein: CASSQGSWTQSYNEQFF. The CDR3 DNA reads TGCGCCAGCAGCCAAGGGTCGTGGACCCAGTCCTACAATGAGCAGTTCTTC.

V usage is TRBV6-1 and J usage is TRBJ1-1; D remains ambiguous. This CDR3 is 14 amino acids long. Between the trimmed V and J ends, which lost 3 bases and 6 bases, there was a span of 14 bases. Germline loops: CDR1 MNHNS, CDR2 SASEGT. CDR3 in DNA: TGTGCCAGCAGTGAGATAAATGGGTACGCTGAAGCTTTCTTT. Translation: CASSEINGYAEAFF.

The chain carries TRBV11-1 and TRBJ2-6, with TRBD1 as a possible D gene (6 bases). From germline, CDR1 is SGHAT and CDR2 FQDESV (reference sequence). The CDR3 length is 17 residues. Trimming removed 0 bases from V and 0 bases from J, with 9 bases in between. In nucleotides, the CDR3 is TGTGCCAGCAGCTTAGCGGGACACCGCTCTGGGGCCAACGTCCTGACTTTC. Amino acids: CASSLAGHRSGANVLTF.

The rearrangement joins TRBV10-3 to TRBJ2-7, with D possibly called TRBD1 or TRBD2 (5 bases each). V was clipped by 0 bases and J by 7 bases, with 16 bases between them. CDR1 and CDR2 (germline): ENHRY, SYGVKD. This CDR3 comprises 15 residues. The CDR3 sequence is CAISESGRESGEQYF. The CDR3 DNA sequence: TGTGCCATCAGTGAGTCGGGCAGGGAATCGGGGGAGCAGTACTTC.

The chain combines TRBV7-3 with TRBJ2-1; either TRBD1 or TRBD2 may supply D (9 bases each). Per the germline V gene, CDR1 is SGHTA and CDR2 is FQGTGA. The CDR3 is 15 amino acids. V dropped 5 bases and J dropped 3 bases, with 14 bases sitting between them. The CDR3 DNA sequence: TGTGCCAGCAGCCTAGCGGGACAGGGCTACAATGAGCAGTTCTTC. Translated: CASSLAGQGYNEQFF.

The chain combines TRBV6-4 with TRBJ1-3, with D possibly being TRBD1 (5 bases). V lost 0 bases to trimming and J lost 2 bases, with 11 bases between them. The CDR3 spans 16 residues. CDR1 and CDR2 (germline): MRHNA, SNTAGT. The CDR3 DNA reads TGTGCCAGCAGTGACTCGAATTCAGGGCCTGGAAACACCATATATTTT. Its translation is CASSDSNSGPGNTIYF.

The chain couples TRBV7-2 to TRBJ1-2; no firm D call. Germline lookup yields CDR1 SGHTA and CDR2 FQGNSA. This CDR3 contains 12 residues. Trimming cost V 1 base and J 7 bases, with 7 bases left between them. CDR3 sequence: CASSLVGVGYTF. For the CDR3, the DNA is TGTGCCAGCAGCTTAGTCGGGGTTGGCTACACCTTC.

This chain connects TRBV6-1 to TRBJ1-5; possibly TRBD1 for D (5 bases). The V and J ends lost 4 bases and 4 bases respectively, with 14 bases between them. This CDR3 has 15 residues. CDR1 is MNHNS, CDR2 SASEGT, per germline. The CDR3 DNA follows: TGTGCCAGCAGTGGGGGGGGACGGCTAAATCAGCCCCAGCATTTT. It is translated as CASSGGGRLNQPQHF.

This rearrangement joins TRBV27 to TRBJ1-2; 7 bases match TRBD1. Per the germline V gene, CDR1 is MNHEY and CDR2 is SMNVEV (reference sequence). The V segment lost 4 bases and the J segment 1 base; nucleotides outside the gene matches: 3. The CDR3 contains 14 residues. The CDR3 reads CASSSGQLNYGYTF. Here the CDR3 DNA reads TGTGCCAGCAGTTCGGGACAGCTTAACTATGGCTACACCTTC.

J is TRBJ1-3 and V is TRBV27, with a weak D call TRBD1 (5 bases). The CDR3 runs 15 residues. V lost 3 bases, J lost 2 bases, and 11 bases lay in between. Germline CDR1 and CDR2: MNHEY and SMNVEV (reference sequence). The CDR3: CASSFSPGPGNTIYF. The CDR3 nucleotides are TGTGCCAGCAGTTTCTCCCCAGGGCCTGGAAACACCATATATTTT.

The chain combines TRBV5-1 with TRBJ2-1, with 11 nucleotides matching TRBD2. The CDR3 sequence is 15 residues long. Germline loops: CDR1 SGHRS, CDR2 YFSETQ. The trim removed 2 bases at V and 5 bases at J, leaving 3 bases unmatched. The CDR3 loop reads CASSFGTSGNNEQFF. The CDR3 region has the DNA TGCGCCAGCAGCTTTGGGACTAGCGGAAACAATGAGCAGTTCTTC.

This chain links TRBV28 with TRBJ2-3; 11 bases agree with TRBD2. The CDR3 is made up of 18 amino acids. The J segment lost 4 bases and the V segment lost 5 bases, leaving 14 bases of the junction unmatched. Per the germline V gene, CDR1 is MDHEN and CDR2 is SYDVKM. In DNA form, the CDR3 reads TGTGCCAGCAGTCCCCGGGGTAGCGGGGGGGCCGTCCCAGATACGCAGTATTTT. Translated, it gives CASSPRGSGGAVPDTQYF. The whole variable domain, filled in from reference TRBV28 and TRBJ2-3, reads DVKVTQSSRYLVKRTGEKVFLECVQDMDHENMFWYRQDPGLGLRLIYFSYDVKMKEKGDIPEGYSVSREKKERFSLILESASTNQTSMYLCASSPRGSGGAVPDTQYFGPGTRLTVL.

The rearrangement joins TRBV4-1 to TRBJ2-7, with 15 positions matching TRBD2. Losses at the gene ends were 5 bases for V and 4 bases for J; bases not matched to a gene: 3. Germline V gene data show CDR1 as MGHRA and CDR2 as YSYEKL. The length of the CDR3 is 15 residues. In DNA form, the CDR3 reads TGCGCCAGCAGCACTGGACTAGCGGGAGGGTACGAGCAGTACTTC. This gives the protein CASSTGLAGGYEQYF.

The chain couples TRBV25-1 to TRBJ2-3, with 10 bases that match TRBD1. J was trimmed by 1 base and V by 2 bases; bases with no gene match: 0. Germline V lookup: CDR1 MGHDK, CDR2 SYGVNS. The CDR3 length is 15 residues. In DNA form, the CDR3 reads TGTGCCAGCAGTGAAGGGACAGGGGGCACAGATACGCAGTATTTT. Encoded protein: CASSEGTGGTDTQYF. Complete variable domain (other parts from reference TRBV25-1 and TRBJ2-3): EADIYQTPRYLVIGTGKKITLECSQTMGHDKMYWYQQDPGMELHLIHYSYGVNSTEKGDLSSESTVSRIRTEHFPLTLESARPSHTSQYLCASSEGTGGTDTQYFGPGTRLTVL.

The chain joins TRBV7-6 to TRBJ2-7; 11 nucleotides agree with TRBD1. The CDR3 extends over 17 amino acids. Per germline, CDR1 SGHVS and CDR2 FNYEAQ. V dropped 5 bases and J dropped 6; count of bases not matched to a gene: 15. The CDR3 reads CASSPQHRTGGSGEQYF. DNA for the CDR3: TGTGCCAGCAGCCCCCAACATCGGACAGGGGGCTCTGGCGAGCAGTACTTC.

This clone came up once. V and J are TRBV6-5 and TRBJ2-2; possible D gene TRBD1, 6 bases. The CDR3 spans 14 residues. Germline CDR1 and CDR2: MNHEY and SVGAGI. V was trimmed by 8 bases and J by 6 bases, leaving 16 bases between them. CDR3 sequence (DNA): TGTGCCAGCGTTGGGGGCCTGCCGGCCGGGGAGCTGTTTTTT. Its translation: CASVGGLPAGELFF.

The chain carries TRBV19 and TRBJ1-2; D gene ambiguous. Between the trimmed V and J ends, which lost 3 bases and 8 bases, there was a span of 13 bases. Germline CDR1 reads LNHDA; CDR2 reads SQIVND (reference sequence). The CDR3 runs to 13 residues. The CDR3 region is CASSMREGIGYTF. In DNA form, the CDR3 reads TGTGCCAGTAGTATGCGGGAAGGGATAGGCTACACCTTC.

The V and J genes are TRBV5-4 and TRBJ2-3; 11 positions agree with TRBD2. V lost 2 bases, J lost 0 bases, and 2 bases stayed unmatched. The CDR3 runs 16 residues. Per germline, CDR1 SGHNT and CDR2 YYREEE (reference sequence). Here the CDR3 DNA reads TGTGCCAGCAGCTTAAGACTAGCGGGAAGCACAGATACGCAGTATTTT. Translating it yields CASSLRLAGSTDTQYF.

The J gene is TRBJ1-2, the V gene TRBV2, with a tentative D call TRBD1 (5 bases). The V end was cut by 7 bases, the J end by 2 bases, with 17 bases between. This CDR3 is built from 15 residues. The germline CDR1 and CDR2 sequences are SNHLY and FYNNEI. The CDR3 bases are TGTGCCAGCACCCTAGGGTGGGGGGGGAACTATGGCTACACCTTC. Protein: CASTLGWGGNYGYTF.